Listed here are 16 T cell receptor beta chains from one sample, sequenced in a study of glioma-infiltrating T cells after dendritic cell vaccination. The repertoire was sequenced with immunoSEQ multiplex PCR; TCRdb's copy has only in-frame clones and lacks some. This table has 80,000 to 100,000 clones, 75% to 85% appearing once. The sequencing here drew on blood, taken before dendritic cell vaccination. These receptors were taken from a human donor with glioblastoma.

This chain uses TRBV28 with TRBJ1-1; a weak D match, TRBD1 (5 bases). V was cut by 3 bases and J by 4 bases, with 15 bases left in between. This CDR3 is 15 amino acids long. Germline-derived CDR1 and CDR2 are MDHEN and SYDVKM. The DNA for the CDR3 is TGTGCCAGCAGTTTGGGGGGTGCAGGCGGCACTGAAGCTTTCTTT. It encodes CASSLGGAGGTEAFF. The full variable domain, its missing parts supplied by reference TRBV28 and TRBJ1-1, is DVKVTQSSRYLVKRTGEKVFLECVQDMDHENMFWYRQDPGLGLRLIYFSYDVKMKEKGDIPEGYSVSREKKERFSLILESASTNQTSMYLCASSLGGAGGTEAFFGQGTRLTVV.

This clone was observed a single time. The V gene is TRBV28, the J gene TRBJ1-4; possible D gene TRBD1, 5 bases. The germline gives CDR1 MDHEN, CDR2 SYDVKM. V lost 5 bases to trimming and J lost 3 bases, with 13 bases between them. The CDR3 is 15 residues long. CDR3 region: CASSPTGGSNEKLFF. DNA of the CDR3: TGTGCCAGCAGTCCTACAGGAGGGTCTAATGAAAAACTGTTTTTT.

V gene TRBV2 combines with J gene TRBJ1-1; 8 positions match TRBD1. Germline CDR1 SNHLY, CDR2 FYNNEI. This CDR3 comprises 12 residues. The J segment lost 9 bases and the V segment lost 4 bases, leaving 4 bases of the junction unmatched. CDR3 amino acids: CASSGTGLKAFF. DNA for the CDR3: TGTGCCAGCAGTGGGACAGGGCTAAAAGCTTTCTTT. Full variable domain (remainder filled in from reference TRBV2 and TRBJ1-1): EPEVTQTPSHQVTQMGQEVILRCVPISNHLYFYWYRQILGQKVEFLVSFYNNEISEKSEIFDDQFSVERPDGSNFTLKIRSTKLEDSAMYFCASSGTGLKAFFGQGTRLTVV.

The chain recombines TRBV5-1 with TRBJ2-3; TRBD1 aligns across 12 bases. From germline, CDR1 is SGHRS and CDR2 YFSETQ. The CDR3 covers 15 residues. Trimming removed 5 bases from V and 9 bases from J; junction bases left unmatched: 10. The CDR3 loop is CASSRDRGPGDTQYF. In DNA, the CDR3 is TGCGCCAGCAGTCGGGACAGGGGGCCTGGGGACACGCAGTATTTT.

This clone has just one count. The CDR3 region has the DNA TGTGCCAGCAGCTTAGGAGGCCCGAACACTGAAGCTTTCTTT. Its protein is CASSLGGPNTEAFF. The chain links TRBV7-9 to TRBJ1-1, with unresolved D. V lost 1 base and J lost 1, with 7 bases in between. Germline V gives CDR1 SEHNR, CDR2 FQNEAQ (reference sequence). This CDR3 spans 14 amino acids.

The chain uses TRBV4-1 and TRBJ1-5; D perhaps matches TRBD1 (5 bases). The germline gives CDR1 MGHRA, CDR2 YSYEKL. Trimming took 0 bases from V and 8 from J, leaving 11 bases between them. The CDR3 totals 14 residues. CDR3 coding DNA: TGCGCCAGCAGCCAAGATCAGGGAGGGGAGCCCCAGCATTTT. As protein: CASSQDQGGEPQHF.

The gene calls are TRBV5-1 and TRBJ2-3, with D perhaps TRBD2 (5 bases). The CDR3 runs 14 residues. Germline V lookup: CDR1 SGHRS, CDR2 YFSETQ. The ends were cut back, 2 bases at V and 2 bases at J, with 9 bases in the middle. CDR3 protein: CASSFSGITDTQYF. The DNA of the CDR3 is TGCGCCAGCAGCTTCTCCGGGATCACAGATACGCAGTATTTT.

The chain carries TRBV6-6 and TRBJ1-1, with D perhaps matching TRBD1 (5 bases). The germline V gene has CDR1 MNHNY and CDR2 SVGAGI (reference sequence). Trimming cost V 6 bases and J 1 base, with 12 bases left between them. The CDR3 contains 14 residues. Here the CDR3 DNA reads TGTGCCAGCAGAGGGCCAGACAGGAACACTGAAGCTTTCTTT. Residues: CASRGPDRNTEAFF.

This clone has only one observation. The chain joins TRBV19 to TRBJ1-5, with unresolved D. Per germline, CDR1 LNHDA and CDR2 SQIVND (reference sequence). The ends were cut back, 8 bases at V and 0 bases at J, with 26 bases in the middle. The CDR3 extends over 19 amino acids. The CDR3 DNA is TGTGCCAGTTCGGAGGACGCAGCATTCCCACCCTATAGCAATCAGCCCCAGCATTTT. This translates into CASSEDAAFPPYSNQPQHF.

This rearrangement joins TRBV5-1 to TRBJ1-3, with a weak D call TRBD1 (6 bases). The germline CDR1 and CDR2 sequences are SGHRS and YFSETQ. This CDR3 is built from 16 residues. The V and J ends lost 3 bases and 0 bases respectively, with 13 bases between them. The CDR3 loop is CASSYDDRSSGNTIYF. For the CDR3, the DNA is TGCGCCAGCAGCTATGACGACAGGAGCTCTGGAAACACCATATATTTT.

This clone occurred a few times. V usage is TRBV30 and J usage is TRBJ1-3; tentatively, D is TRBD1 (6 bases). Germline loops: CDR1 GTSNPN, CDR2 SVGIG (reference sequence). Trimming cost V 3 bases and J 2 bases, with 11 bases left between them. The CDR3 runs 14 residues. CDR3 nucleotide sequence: TGTGCCTGGAGCAAAGGGGGGGCTGGAAACACCATATATTTT. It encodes CAWSKGGAGNTIYF.

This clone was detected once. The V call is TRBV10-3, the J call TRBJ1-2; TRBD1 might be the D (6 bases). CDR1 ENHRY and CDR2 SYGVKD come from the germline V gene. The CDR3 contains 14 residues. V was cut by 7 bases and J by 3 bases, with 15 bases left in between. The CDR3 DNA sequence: TGTGCCATCACTTTGGACAGCAATTACTATGGCTACACCTTC. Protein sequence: CAITLDSNYYGYTF.

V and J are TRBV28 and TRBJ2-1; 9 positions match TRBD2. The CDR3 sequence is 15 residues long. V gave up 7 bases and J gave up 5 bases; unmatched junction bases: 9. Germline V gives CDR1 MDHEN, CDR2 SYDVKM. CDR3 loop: CASTPTSGRHNEQFF. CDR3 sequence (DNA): TGTGCCAGCACCCCGACTAGCGGACGTCACAATGAGCAGTTCTTC.

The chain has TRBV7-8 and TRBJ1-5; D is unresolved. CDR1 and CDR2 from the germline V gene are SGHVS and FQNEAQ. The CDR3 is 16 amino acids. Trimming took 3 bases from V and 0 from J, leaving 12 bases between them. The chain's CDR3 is CASSFRRGSSNQPQHF. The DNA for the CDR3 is TGTGCCAGCAGCTTTAGGAGAGGGAGTAGCAATCAGCCCCAGCATTTT.

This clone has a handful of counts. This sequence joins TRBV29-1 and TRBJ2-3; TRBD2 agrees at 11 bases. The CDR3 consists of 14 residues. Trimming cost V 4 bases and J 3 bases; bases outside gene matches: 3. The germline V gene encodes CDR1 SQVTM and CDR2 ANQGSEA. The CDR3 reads CSVGGLADTDTQYF. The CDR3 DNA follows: TGCAGCGTTGGGGGACTAGCGGATACAGATACGCAGTATTTT.

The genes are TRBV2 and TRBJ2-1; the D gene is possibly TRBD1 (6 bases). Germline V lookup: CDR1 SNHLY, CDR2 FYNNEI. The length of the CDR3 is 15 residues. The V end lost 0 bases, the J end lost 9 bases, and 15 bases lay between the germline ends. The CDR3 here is CASSEAKGVWVEQFF. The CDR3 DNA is TGTGCCAGCAGTGAAGCTAAGGGGGTTTGGGTTGAGCAGTTCTTC.